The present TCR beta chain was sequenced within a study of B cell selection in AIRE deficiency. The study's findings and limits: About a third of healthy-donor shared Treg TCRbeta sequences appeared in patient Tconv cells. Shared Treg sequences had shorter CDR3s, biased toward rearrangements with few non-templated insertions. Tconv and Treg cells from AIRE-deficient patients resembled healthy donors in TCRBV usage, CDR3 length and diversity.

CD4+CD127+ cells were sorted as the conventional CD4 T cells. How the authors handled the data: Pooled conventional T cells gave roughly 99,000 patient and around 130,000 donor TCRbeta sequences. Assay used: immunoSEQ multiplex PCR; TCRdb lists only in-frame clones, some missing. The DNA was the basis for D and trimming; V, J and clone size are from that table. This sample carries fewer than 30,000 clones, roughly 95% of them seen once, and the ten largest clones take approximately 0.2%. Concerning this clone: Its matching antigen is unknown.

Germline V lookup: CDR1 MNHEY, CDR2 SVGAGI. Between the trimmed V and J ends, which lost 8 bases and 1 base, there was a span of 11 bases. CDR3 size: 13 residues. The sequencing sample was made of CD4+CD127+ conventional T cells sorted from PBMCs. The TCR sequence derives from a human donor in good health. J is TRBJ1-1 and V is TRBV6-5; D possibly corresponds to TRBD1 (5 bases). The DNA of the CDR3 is TGTGCCAGCTTAAAGAGGGGGAACACTGAAGCTTTCTTT. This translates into CASLKRGNTEAFF.